This TCR beta chain was profiled in a study of blood T cells in healthy people across ages. General observations from the study: Samples with more naive T cells showed higher observed beta diversity.

The second PCR ran 7 to 11 cycles with a sample-barcoded 5' primer and J-beta primers. TCRdb itself ran the 5' RACE reads through MiXCR, one entry per CDR3 protein. Of around 1,500,000 distinct CDR3 sequences in the sample, 28% were seen once. The CDR3 extends over 14 amino acids. This clonotype was counted between two and nine times. Its target is unknown. Germline is not matched at one junction end, which may reflect a read error. This TCR was sampled from a young woman in good health. This sequence joins TRBV12-3 or TRBV12-4 and TRBJ2-3; D is possibly TRBD1 (6 bases). Sequencing used blood. The CDR3 DNA reads as TGTGCCGGCAGGATAGGACAGTTCACAGATACGCAGTATTTT. It codes for CAGRIGQFTDTQYF.